What follows is one T cell receptor (beta chain) and its context. These data originate in a study of OX40 agonist ivuxolimab in advanced cancers. Sequencing was performed with immunoSEQ multiplex PCR; in TCRdb, only in-frame clones are kept and a portion is missing. Of 9,500 to 15,000 clones listed, about 83% are singletons. Anyone with autoimmune disease history or systemic immunosuppression was excluded. This clonotype originated in an adult with an advanced solid tumor such as melanoma, head and neck, liver or kidney cancer. The material sequenced was CD4+ or CD8+ T cells sorted from blood, taken in a trial of the OX40 agonist ivuxolimab.

CDR3 amino acids: CASSLEAPRGAYTEAFF. CDR3 DNA sequence: TGTGCCAGCAGCTTGGAGGCCCCTCGGGGGGCGTACACTGAAGCTTTCTTT. This rearrangement joins TRBV4-2 to TRBJ1-1; weak D call: TRBD1 (6 bases). Trimming shortened V by 5 bases and J by 3 bases, and 22 bases separated the two germline ends. Germline V gene data show CDR1 as LGHNA and CDR2 as YNFKEQ. This CDR3 spans 17 amino acids.